The entry below describes one T cell receptor beta chain. V lost 5 bases and J lost 8, with 12 bases in between. The CDR3 contains 11 residues. CDR1 GTSNPN and CDR2 SVGIG come from the germline V gene (reference sequence). The sample originates from a study of blood T cell repertoires in COVID-19. Across the study: Samples of COVID-19 (acute and convalescent) were obtained from the United States, Italy and Spain.

Method: immunoSEQ multiplex PCR; TCRdb's copy keeps in-frame clones and lacks some. This sample carries roughly 190,000 clones, under 90% of them seen once, and the ten largest clones take roughly 14%. The specimen was peripheral blood. The source of this sequence is a man under 40 with active or convalescent COVID-19. This chain links TRBV30 with TRBJ1-1; D perhaps matches TRBD1 (6 bases). CDR3: CAWDFGTEAFF. CDR3 DNA sequence: TGTGCCTGGGATTTCGGGACAGAAGCTTTCTTT.